Below are 5 T cell receptor gamma chains sequenced from a single sample in a study of human gamma delta and Vdelta1 T cells. TCRdb fed the PCR reads to CATT. This table has roughly 10,000 gamma-chain clones, around 50% appearing once. For these TCRs, the target antigens are not known. Specimen: Vdelta1 gamma-delta T cells from blood grown in culture (DOT cells). Receptor source: a human donor in good health.

In its sample, this clone was seen a few times. The chain recombines TRGV9 with TRGJ1 or TRGJ2. The V gene end was trimmed by 0 bases and the J gene end by 0 bases; junction bases not matched to a gene: 5. The CDR3 is made up of 15 amino acids. Germline assignment: CDR1 GITISATS and CDR2 ISYDGTV (reference sequence). CDR3 residues: CALWEVPSNYYKKLF. CDR3 nucleotide sequence: TGTGCCTTGTGGGAGGTGCCTTCGAATTATTATAAGAAACTCTTT.

The gene calls are TRGV3 and TRGJ1 or TRGJ2. Germline assignment: CDR1 VTNTFY and CDR2 YDVSTARD (reference sequence). V lost 1 base to trimming and J lost 5 bases; unmatched junction nucleotides: 5. The CDR3 is made up of 13 amino acids. The CDR3 bases are TGTGCCACCTGGGACAGCTTAGATTATAAGAAACTCTTT. Translation: CATWDSLDYKKLF.

The V gene is TRGV4, the J gene TRGJ1 or TRGJ2. V was clipped by 0 bases and J by 8 bases; unmatched bases: 1. Per germline, CDR1 EGSTGY and CDR2 YDSYTSSV. The CDR3 loop spans 11 amino acids. CDR3 nucleotides: TGTGCCACCTGGGATGGGGATAAGAAACTCTTT. Translated: CATWDGDKKLF.

The J gene is TRGJP2, the V gene TRGV2. The J segment lost 0 bases and the V segment lost 4 bases, leaving 11 bases of the junction unmatched. The CDR3 contains 17 residues. The germline CDR1 and CDR2 sequences are EGSNGY and YDSYNSKV. The CDR3 spells CATWDYEDDSSDWIKTF. As DNA, the CDR3 is TGTGCCACCTGGGATTACGAGGACGATAGTAGTGATTGGATCAAGACGTTT.

The chain combines TRGV3 with TRGJ1 or TRGJ2. V was clipped by 6 bases and J by 3 bases; unmatched bases: 17. Germline V gene lookup returns CDR1 VTNTFY and CDR2 YDVSTARD (reference sequence). The CDR3 length is 16 residues. The CDR3 protein is CATWTPPDIIYYKKLF. CDR3 DNA sequence: TGTGCCACCTGGACGCCCCCCGATATTATTTATTATAAGAAACTCTTT.